This TCR beta chain came from a study of T cell clonality in common variable immunodeficiency. CDR1 is SGHRS and CDR2 is YFSETQ in the germline V gene. Unmatched junction bases numbered 3, after V lost 4 bases and J lost 6 bases. This CDR3 has 13 residues. Donors gave roughly 4.5 to 8.5 ml heparinized peripheral whole blood. The protocol was immunoSEQ multiplex PCR, while the TCRdb copy is restricted to in-frame clones and leaves out a portion. Listed for the sample are some 64,000 clones, none seen a single time. As for this clone: The antigen is undetermined. The read terminates 3 residues before the CDR3 end, so the remaining end is supplied by the germline J gene.

The study's findings and limits: The cause of increased CVID clonality remains unclear without subpopulation sequencing. Shared TCRbeta clones were fewer between CVID subjects than controls.

This TCR derives from a person aged 18 to 75 in good health. Input material: peripheral blood mononuclear cells. The chain uses TRBV5-1 and TRBJ2-1, with TRBD2 identical over 8 bases. The CDR3 reads CASSVGTSNEQFF. The CDR3 bases that were read are TGCGCCAGCAGCGTCGGGACTAGCAATGAG.